This TCR beta chain was sequenced for a study of T cells in Graves' hyperthyroidism and ophthalmopathy. As for the study in general: Once the initial diagnosis was made, peripheral blood was obtained before any treatment.

The CDR3 length is 14 residues. Trimming cost V 3 bases and J 3 bases, with 11 bases left between them. Germline values: CDR1 ENHRY, CDR2 SYGVKD. This clonotype was seen ten or more times. The investigators amplified TCR beta CDR3 regions from RNA transcripts. HTBI primers were used for first-round RT-PCR of the TCR CDR3. TCRdb passed the multiplex PCR reads through MiXCR, listing each CDR3 protein once. Here the sample spans under 350,000 distinct CDR3 sequences, around a sixth being singletons. The sample taken for sequencing was blood. The source of this sequence is a woman aged 50 to 60 with Graves' hyperthyroidism. This chain joins TRBV10-3 and TRBJ1-2, with a tentative D call TRBD1 (5 bases). The CDR3 DNA is TGTGCCATCAGTGACCTGGGAGGGGACTATGGCTACACCTTC. It specifies CAISDLGGDYGYTF.